The TCR beta chain described here comes from a study of T-cell reconstitution after alpha-beta-depleted transplantation in children. This CDR3 region has 15 residues. V shed 0 bases and J 14 bases; nucleotides not matched to a gene: 10. Per germline, CDR1 LGHNA and CDR2 YNFKEQ. Preparation of the TCRbeta library involved a method that used unique molecular identifiers. TCRdb analysed the PCR reads with MiXCR anew, one entry per CDR3 protein. Among about 580,000 distinct CDR3 sequences listed, 27% were seen once. V and J are TRBV4-2 and TRBJ1-4; TRBD1 agrees at 9 bases. Sequencing used PBMCs, obtained before TCRalphabeta/CD19-depleted stem cell transplant. The sequence derives from a boy younger than two with Wiskott-Aldrich syndrome, due to receive a stem cell transplant. The CDR3 spells CASSQDRDRGGLLFF. CDR3 nucleotides: TGTGCCAGCAGCCAAGATAGAGACAGGGGGGGATTGCTGTTTTTT.